This T cell receptor (beta chain) was observed in a study of cytomegalovirus exposure and HLA in healthy donors. Study as a whole: Assignment to the Caucasian-associated ancestry cluster applied to over 70% of the approximately 400 genotyped donors. Findings and limits, study-wide: A later examination showed that TCR association rates differed by HLA locus, with DRB1 most and HLA-C fewest. In a later analysis, TCR beta V- and J-gene trimming showed a link to a missense DCLRE1C variant. Altogether, 150 to 200 TCR beta chains were recorded as cytomegalovirus-associated.

As regards this clone: Its antigen remains unknown.

This CDR3 spans 16 amino acids. V was pared by 2 bases and J by 2 bases, with 14 bases between. Germline V gene data show CDR1 as MNHNS and CDR2 as SASEGT. Primers for the PCR totalled 60 Vbeta and 13 Jbeta. The method was immunoSEQ multiplex PCR; TCRdb's version includes in-frame clones alone and lacks a portion of them. Of approximately 190,000 clones listed, around four fifths were seen once; the top ten hold around 3%. V is TRBV6-1 and J is TRBJ2-3; D might be TRBD2 (6 bases). The origin of this receptor is a woman aged 50 to 60 in good health and CMV-seropositive. Sample: PBMCs. The chain's CDR3 is CASSELTGGITDTQYF. The DNA for the CDR3 is TGTGCCAGCAGTGAATTGACCGGGGGTATCACAGATACGCAGTATTTT.